This T cell receptor beta chain was identified during a study of T-cell reconstitution after alpha-beta-depleted transplantation in children. V lost 1 base and J lost 6, with 16 bases in between. The CDR3 is 16 residues long. Per germline, CDR1 SGHTA and CDR2 FQGNSA. The TCRbeta library incorporated unique molecular identifiers. TCRdb used MiXCR to reprocess the PCR reads, holding one entry per CDR3 protein. The table records about 340,000 distinct CDR3 sequences, approximately 10% of them present only once. The chain joins TRBV7-2 to TRBJ1-5; D perhaps matches TRBD1 (6 bases). Here the sequenced sample was PBMCs from the stem cell graft donor, taken from the stem cell graft. The source is a human donor who donated a stem cell graft to a child with acute lymphoblastic leukemia. In DNA, the CDR3 is TGTGCCAGCAGCTTAGAATGGGGGCTTTGGGCTCAGCCCCAGCATTTT. It is translated as CASSLEWGLWAQPQHF.